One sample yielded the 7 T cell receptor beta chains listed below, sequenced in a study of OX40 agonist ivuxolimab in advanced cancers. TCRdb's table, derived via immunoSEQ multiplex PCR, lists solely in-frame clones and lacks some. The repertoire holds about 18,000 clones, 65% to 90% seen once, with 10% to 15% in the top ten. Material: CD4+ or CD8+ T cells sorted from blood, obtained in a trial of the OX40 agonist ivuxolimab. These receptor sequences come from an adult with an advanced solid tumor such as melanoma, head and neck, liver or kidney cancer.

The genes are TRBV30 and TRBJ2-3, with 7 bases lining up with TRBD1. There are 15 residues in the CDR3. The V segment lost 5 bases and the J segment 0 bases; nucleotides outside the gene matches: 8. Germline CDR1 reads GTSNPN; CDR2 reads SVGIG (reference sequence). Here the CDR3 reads CAWGRQGTSTDTQYF. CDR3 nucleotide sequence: TGTGCCTGGGGTCGACAGGGCACTAGCACAGATACGCAGTATTTT. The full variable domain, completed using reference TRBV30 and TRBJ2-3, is SQTIHQWPATLVQPVGSPLSLECTVEGTSNPNLYWYRQAAGRGLQLLFYSVGIGQISSEVPQNLSASRPQDRQFILSSKKLLLSDSGFYLCAWGRQGTSTDTQYFGPGTRLTVL.

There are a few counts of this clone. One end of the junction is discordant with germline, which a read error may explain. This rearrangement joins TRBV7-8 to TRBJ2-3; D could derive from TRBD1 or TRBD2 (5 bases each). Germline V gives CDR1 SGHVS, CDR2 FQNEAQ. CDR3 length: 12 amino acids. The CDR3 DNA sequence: TGTGCCAGCAGCTTAGTCGAACGGGGCCCACATTTT. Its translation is CASSLVERGPHF.

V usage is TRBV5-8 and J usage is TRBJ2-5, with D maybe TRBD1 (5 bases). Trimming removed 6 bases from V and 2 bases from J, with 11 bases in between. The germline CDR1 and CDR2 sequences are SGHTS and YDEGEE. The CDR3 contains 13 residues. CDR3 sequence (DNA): TGTGCCAGCAACTTTAACAGGCAAGAGACCCAGTACTTC. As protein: CASNFNRQETQYF.

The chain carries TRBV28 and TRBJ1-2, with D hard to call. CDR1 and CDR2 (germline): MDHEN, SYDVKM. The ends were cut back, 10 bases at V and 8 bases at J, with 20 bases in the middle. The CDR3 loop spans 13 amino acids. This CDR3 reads CAILGSRAEGYTF. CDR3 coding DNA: TGTGCCATTCTGGGAAGCCGGGCAGAGGGCTACACCTTC.

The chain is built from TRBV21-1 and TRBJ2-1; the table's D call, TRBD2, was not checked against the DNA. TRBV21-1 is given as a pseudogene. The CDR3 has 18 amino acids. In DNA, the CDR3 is TGTGCCAGCAGCAACCGACCCACTAGCGGGGTACCCTACAATGAGCAGTTCTTC. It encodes CASSNRPTSGVPYNEQFF.

Here the CDR3 reads CASSQQGPIVNTEAFF. Written as DNA, the CDR3 is TGTGCCAGCAGCCAACAGGGACCTATAGTAAACACTGAAGCTTTCTTT. V usage is TRBV7-2 and J usage is TRBJ1-1; weak D call: TRBD1 (6 bases). Trimming stripped 5 bases from V and 2 bases from J, with 18 bases between. The CDR3 sequence is 16 residues long. Germline-derived CDR1 and CDR2 are SGHTA and FQGNSA.

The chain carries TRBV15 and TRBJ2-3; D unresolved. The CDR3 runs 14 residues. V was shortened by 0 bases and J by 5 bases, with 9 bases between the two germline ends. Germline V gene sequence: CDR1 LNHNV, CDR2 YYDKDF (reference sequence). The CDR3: CATSRDWGRDTQYF. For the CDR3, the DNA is TGTGCCACCAGCAGAGATTGGGGTAGAGATACGCAGTATTTT.